This T cell receptor (beta chain) was sequenced in a study of blood T cell repertoires in COVID-19. About the research overall: PBMCs, B-cell-depleted T cells, or T cells provided the cDNA or gDNA that made up the material.

Generated by immunoSEQ multiplex PCR, the TCRdb table keeps only in-frame clones and is missing some. The table shows about 430,000 clones, with more than 80% occurring only once. In terms of age and location, participants ranged from about 18 to 95 years and lived in about 25 US areas. This CDR3 region has 14 residues. V was clipped by 1 base and J by 0 bases, with 5 bases between them. The V gene's germline CDR1 is SGDLS and CDR2 YYNGEE. This clone was detected once. In the same sample, other DNA sequences code for this CDR3. Sequenced input: PBMCs or T cells enriched from blood (not recorded which). The chain carries TRBV9 and TRBJ1-3, with D unresolved. The source of this sequence is a man aged 25 to 45 who had recovered from COVID-19. CDR3 loop: CASSVSGSGNTIYF. In nucleotides, the CDR3 is TGTGCCAGCAGCGTAAGCGGCTCTGGAAACACCATATATTTT. Full variable domain (rest looked up from reference TRBV9 and TRBJ1-3): DSGVTQTPKHLITATGQRVTLRCSPRSGDLSVYWYQQSLDQGLQFLIQYYNGEERAKGNILERFSAQQFPDLHSELNLSSLELGDSALYFCASSVSGSGNTIYFGEGSWLTVV.